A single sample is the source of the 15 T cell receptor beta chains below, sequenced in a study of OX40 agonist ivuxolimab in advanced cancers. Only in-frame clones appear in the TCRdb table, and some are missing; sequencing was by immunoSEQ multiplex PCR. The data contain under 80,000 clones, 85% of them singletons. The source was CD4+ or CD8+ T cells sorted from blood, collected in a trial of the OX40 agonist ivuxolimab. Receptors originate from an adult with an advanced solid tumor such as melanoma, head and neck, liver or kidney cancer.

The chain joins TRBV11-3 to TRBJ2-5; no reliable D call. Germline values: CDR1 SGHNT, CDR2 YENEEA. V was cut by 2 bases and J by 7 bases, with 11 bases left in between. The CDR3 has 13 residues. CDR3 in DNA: TGTGCCAGCAGCTTACACGCATTGGGGACCCAGTACTTC. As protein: CASSLHALGTQYF.

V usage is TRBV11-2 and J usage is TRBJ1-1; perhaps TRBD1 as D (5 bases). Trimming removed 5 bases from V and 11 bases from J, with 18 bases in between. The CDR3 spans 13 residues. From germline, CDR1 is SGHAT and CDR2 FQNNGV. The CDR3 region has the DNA TGTGCCAGCAGCCTTGGGACCCAAACTGGGGCTTTCTTT. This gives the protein CASSLGTQTGAFF. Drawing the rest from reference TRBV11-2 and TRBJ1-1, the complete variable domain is EAGVAQSPRYKIIEKRQSVAFWCNPISGHATLYWYQQILGQGPKLLIQFQNNGVVDDSQLPKDRFSAERLKGVDSTLKIQPAKLEDSAVYLCASSLGTQTGAFFGQGTRLTVV.

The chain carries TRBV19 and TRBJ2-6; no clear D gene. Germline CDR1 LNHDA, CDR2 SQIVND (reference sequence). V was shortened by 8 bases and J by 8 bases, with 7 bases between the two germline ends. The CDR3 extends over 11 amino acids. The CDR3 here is CASSTTNVLTF. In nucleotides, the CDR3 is TGTGCCAGTTCCACAACCAACGTCCTGACTTTC.

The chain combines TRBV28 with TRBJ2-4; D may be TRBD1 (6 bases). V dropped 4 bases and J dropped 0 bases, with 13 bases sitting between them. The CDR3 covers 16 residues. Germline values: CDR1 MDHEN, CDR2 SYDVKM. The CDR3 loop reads CASSSVGQIAKNIQYF. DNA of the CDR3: TGTGCCAGCAGTTCCGTCGGACAGATAGCCAAAAACATTCAGTACTTC.

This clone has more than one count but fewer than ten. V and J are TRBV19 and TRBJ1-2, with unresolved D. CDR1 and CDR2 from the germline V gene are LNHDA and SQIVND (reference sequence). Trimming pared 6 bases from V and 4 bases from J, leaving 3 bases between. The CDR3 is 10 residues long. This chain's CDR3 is CASRGYGYTF. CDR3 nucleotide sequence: TGTGCCAGTAGGGGCTATGGCTACACCTTC. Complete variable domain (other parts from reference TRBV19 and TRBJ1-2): DGGITQSPKYLFRKEGQNVTLSCEQNLNHDAMYWYRQDPGQGLRLIYYSQIVNDFQKGDIAEGYSVSREKKESFPLTVTSAQKNPTAFYLCASRGYGYTFGSGTRLTVV.

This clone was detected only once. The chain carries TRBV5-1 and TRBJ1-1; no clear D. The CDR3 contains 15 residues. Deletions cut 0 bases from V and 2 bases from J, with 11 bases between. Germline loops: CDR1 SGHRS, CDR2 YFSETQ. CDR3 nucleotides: TGCGCCAGCAGCTTGGAGGGCAGCTTTAACACTGAAGCTTTCTTT. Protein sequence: CASSLEGSFNTEAFF. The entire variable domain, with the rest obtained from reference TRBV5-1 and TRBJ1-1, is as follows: KAGVTQTPRYLIKTRGQQVTLSCSPISGHRSVSWYQQTPGQGLQFLFEYFSETQRNKGNFPGRFSGRQFSNSRSEMNVSTLELGDSALYLCASSLEGSFNTEAFFGQGTRLTVV.

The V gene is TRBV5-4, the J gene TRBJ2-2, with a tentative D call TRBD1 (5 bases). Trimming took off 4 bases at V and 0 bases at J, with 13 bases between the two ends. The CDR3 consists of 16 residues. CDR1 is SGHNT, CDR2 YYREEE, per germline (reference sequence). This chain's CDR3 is CASSLQQDPNTGELFF. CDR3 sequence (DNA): TGTGCCAGCAGCCTACAACAGGACCCGAACACCGGGGAGCTGTTTTTT. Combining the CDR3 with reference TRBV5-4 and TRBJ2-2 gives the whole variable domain ETGVTQSPTHLIKTRGQQVTLRCSSQSGHNTVSWYQQALGQGPQFIFQYYREEENGRGNFPPRFSGLQFPNYSSELNVNALELDDSALYLCASSLQQDPNTGELFFGEGSRLTVL.

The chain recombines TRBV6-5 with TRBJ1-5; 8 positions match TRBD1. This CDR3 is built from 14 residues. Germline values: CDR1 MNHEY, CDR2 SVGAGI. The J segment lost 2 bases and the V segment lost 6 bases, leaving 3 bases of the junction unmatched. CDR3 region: CASRQTGGNQPQHF. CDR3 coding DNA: TGTGCCAGCAGACAGACAGGGGGCAATCAGCCCCAGCATTTT.

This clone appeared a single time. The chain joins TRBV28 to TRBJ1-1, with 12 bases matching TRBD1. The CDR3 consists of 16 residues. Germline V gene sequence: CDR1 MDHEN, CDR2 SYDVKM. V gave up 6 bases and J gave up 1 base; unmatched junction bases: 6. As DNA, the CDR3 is TGTGCCAGCAGAGGGACAGGGGGCAGGGGGAACACTGAAGCTTTCTTT. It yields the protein CASRGTGGRGNTEAFF.

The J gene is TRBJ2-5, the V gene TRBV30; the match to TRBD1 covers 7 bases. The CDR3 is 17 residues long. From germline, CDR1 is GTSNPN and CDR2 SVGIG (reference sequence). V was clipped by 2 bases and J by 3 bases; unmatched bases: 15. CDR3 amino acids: CAWSSWRTGRREETQYF. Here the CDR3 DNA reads TGTGCCTGGAGTAGTTGGAGGACAGGCAGAAGGGAAGAGACCCAGTACTTC.

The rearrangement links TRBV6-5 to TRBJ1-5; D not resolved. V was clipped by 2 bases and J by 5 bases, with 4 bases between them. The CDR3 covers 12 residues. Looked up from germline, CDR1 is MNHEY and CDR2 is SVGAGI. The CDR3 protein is CASSYGDQPQHF. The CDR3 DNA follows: TGTGCCAGCAGTTACGGAGATCAGCCCCAGCATTTT.

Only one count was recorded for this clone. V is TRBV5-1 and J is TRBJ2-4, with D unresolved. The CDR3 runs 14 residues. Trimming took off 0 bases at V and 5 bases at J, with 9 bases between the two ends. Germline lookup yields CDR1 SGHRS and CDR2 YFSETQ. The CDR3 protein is CASSLATTENIQYF. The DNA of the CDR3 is TGCGCCAGCAGCTTGGCCACGACGGAAAACATTCAGTACTTC.

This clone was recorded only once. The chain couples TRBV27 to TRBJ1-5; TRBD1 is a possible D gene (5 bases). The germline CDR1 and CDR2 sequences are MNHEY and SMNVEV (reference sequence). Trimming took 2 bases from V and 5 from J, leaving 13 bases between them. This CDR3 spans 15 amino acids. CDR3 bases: TGTGCCAGCAGTTTAGAAGGGGAGCGGGATCAGCCCCAGCATTTT. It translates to CASSLEGERDQPQHF.

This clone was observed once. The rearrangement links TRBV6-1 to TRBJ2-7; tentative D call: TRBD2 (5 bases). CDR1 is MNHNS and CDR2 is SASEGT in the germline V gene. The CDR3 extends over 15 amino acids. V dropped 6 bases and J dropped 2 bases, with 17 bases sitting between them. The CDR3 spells CASRPTTHRPYEQYF. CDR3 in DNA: TGTGCCAGCAGACCGACTACCCATAGACCCTACGAGCAGTACTTC.

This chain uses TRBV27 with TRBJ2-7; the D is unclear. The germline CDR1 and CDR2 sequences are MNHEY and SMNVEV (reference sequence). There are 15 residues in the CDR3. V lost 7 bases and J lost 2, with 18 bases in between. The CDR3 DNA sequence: TGTGCCAGCACCCAGGTGGGTGTTGGGACCTACGAGCAGTACTTC. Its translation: CASTQVGVGTYEQYF.